This T cell receptor (beta chain) was observed in a study of T cells in Graves' hyperthyroidism and ophthalmopathy. Germline V gives CDR1 GTSNPN, CDR2 SVGIG (reference sequence). V trimming: 4 bases; J trimming: 8 bases; junction bases outside the gene matches: 11. This CDR3 is built from 15 residues. General study results and limits: Most clonotypes expanded in the thyroid (above 0.001) were also present in blood.

Ten or more counts support this clonotype. Its specificity is unknown. TCR beta CDR3 regions were amplified from RNA transcripts. The TCR CDR3 first-round RT-PCR relied on the HTBI primer set. TCRdb used MiXCR to reprocess the multiplex PCR reads, holding one entry per CDR3 protein. The sample consists of about 300,000 distinct CDR3 sequences, approximately 18% of them appearing once. The chain employs TRBV30 and TRBJ2-1, with TRBD2 matching 10 bases. The sequence derives from a man aged 45-65 years with Graves' ophthalmopathy. Sequencing was performed on blood. This chain's CDR3 is CAWTGVAGGVDEQFF. The CDR3 region has the DNA TGTGCCTGGACAGGTGTAGCGGGAGGAGTAGATGAGCAGTTCTTC.